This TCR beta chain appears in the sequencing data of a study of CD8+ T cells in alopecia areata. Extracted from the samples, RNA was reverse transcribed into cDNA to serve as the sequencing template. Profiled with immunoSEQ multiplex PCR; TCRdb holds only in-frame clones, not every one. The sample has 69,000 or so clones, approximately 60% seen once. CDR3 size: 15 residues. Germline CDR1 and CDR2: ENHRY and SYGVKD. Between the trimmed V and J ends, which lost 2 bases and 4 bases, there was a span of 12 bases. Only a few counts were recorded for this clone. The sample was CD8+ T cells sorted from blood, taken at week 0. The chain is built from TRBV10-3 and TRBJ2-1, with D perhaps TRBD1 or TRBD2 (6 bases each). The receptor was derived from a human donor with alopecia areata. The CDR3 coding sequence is TGTGCCATCAGTGAGAAAGGAGGGGGTTACAATGAGCAGTTCTTC. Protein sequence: CAISEKGGGYNEQFF.